What follows describes a single T cell receptor (beta chain). TCRdb's table, derived via immunoSEQ multiplex PCR, lists solely in-frame clones and lacks some. The sample has roughly 170,000 clones; 85% to 95% are singletons. This record comes from a study of control samples from healthy donors and cancer patients. CDR1 is SEHNR and CDR2 is FQNEAQ in the germline V gene (reference sequence). The CDR3 totals 16 residues. Germline trimming cut 5 bases from V and 0 bases from J; bases unmatched to any gene: 8. Material: blood. This TCR was sampled from a woman between 18 and 30 years old in good health. The chain uses TRBV7-9 and TRBJ1-1; 8 nucleotides line up with TRBD1. The CDR3 protein is CASSLGQGVLNTEAFF. In DNA, the CDR3 is TGTGCCAGCAGCCTCGGACAGGGAGTTTTGAACACTGAAGCTTTCTTT. Full variable domain (rest looked up from reference TRBV7-9 and TRBJ1-1): DTGVSQNPRHKITKRGQNVTFRCDPISEHNRLYWYRQTLGQGPEFLTYFQNEAQLEKSRLLSDRFSAERPKGSFSTLEIQRTEQGDSAMYLCASSLGQGVLNTEAFFGQGTRLTVV.